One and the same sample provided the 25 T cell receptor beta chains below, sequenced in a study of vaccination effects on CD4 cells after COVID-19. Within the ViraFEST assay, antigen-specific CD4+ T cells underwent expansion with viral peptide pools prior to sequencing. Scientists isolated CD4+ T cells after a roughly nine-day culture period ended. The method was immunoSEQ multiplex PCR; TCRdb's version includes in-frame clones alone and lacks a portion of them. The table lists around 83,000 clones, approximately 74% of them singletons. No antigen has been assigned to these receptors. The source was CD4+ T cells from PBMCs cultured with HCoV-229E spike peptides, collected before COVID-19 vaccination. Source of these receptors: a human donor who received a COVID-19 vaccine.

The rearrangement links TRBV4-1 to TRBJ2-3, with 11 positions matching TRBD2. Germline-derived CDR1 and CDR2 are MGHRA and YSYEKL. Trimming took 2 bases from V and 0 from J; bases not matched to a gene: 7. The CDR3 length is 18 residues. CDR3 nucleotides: TGCGCCAGCAGCCAACCCGGGACTAGCGGTTCGAGCACAGATACGCAGTATTTT. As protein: CASSQPGTSGSSTDTQYF.

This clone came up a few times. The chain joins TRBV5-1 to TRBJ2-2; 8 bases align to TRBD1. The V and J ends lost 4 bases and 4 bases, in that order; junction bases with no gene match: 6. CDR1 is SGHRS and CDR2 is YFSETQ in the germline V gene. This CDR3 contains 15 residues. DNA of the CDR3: TGCGCCAGCAGCATCCGGACAGGGACCACCGGGGAGCTGTTTTTT. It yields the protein CASSIRTGTTGELFF. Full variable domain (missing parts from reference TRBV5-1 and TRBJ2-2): KAGVTQTPRYLIKTRGQQVTLSCSPISGHRSVSWYQQTPGQGLQFLFEYFSETQRNKGNFPGRFSGRQFSNSRSEMNVSTLELGDSALYLCASSIRTGTTGELFFGEGSRLTVL.

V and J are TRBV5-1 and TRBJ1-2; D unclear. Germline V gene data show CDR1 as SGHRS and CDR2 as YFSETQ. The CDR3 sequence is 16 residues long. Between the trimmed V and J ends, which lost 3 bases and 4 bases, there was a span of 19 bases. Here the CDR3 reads CASSSRALFPIYGYTF. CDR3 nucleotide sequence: TGCGCCAGCAGCTCCCGGGCCCTCTTCCCCATCTATGGCTACACCTTC. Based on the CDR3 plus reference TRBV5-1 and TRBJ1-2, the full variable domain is KAGVTQTPRYLIKTRGQQVTLSCSPISGHRSVSWYQQTPGQGLQFLFEYFSETQRNKGNFPGRFSGRQFSNSRSEMNVSTLELGDSALYLCASSSRALFPIYGYTFGSGTRLTVV.

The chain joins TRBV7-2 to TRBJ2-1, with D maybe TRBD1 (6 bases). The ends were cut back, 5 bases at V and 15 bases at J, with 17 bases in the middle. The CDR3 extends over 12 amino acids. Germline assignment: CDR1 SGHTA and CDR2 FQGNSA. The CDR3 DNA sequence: TGTGCCAGCAGCCAAACTCAGGGGCCTGGGTTCTTC. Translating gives CASSQTQGPGFF.

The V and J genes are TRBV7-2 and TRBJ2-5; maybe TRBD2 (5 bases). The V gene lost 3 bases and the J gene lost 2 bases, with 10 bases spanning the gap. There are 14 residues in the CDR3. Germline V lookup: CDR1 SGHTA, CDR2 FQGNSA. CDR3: CASSFGGLQETQYF. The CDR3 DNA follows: TGTGCCAGCAGCTTCGGTGGACTTCAAGAGACCCAGTACTTC. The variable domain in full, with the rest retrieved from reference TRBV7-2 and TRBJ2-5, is GAGVSQSPSNKVTEKGKDVELRCDPISGHTALYWYRQSLGQGLEFLIYFQGNSAPDKSGLPSDRFSAERTGGSVSTLTIQRTQQEDSAVYLCASSFGGLQETQYFGPGTRLLVL.

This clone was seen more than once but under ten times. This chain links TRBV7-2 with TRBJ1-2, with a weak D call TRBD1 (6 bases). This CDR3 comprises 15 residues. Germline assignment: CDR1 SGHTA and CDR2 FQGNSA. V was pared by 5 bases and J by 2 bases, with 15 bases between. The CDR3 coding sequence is TGTGCCAGCAGCCCCCGAGCGCAGGGGAACTATGGCTACACCTTC. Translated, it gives CASSPRAQGNYGYTF.

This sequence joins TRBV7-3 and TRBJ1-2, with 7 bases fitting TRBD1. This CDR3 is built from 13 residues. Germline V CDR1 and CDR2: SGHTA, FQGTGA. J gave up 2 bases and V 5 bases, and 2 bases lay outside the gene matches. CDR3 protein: CASSPDRNYGYTF. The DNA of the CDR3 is TGTGCCAGCAGCCCGGACAGGAACTATGGCTACACCTTC.

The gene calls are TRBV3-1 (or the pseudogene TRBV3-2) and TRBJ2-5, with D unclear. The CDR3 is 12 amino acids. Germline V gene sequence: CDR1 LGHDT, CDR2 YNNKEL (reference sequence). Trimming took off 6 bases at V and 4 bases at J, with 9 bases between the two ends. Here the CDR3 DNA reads TGTGCCAGCAGTATCCGCGTAGAGACCCAGTACTTC. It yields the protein CASSIRVETQYF.

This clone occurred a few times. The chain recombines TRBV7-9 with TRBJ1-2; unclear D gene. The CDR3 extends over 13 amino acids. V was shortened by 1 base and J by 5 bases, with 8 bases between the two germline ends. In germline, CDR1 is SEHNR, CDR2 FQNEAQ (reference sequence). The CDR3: CASSLGNGYGYTF. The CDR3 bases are TGTGCCAGCAGCTTAGGAAACGGGTATGGCTACACCTTC.

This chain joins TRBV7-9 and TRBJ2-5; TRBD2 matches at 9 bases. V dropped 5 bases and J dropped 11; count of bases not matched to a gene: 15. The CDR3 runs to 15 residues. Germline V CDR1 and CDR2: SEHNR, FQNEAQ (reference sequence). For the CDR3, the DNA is TGTGCCAGCAGCCCGACTAGCGGAAACCCGAGAGGGCAGTACTTC. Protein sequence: CASSPTSGNPRGQYF.

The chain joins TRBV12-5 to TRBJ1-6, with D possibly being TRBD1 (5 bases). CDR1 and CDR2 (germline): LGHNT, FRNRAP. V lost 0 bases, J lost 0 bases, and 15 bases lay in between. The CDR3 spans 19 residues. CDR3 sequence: CASGLVLGQGNSYNSPLHF. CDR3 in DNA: TGTGCTAGTGGTTTGGTACTTGGGCAGGGTAACTCCTATAATTCACCCCTCCACTTT.

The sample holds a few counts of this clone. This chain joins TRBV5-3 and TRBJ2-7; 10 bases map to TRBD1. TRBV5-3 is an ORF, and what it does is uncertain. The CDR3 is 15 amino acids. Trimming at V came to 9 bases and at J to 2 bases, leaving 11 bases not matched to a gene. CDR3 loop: CATPRPGQGTYEQYV. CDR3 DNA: TGTGCCACCCCCCGTCCGGGACAGGGGACCTACGAGCAGTACGTC.

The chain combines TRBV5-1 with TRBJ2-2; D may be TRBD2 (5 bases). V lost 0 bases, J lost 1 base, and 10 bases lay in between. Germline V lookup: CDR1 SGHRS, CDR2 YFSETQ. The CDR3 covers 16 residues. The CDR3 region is CASSLGGGLNTGELFF. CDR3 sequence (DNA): TGCGCCAGCAGCTTGGGAGGCGGACTGAACACCGGGGAGCTGTTTTTT.

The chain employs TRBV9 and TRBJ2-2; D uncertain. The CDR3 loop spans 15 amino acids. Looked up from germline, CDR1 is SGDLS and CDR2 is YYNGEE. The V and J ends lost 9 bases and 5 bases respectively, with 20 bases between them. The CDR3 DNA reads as TGTGCCACCGCCGCGACGGATGCTTATACCGGGGAGCTGTTTTTT. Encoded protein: CATAATDAYTGELFF.

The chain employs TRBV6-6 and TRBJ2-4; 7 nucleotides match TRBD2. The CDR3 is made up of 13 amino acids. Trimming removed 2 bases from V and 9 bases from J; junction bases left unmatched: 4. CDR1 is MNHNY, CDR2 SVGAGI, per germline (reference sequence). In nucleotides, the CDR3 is TGTGCCAGCAGTTACGGCGGGGGAGCCATTCAGTACTTC. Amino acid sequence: CASSYGGGAIQYF.

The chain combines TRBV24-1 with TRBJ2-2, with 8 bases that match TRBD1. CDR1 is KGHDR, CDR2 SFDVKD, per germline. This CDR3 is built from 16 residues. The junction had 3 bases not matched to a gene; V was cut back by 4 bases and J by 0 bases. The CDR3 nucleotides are TGTGCCACCAGTGACGCGACAGGGGCGAACACCGGGGAGCTGTTTTTT. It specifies CATSDATGANTGELFF.

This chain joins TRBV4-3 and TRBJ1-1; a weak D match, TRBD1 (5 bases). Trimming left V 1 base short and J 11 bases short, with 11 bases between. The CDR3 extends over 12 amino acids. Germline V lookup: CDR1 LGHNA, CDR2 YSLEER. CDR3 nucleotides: TGCGCCAGCAGCCAAGGGGCAGGGAGGGCTTTCTTT. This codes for CASSQGAGRAFF.

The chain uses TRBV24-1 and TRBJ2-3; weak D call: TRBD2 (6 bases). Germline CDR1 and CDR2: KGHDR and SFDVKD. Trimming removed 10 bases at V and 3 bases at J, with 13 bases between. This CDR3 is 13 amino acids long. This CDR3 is CATRRDLTDTQYF. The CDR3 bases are TGTGCCACGCGGAGGGACCTAACAGATACGCAGTATTTT.

As DNA, the CDR3 is TGTGCCAGCAGCTTGACAGGACCGAACACCGGGGAGCTGTTTTTT. Residues: CASSLTGPNTGELFF. This chain uses TRBV5-4 with TRBJ2-2, with D maybe TRBD1 (5 bases). There are 15 residues in the CDR3. Germline CDR1 is SGHNT and CDR2 is YYREEE (reference sequence). Between the trimmed V and J ends, which lost 1 base and 0 bases, there was a span of 7 bases.

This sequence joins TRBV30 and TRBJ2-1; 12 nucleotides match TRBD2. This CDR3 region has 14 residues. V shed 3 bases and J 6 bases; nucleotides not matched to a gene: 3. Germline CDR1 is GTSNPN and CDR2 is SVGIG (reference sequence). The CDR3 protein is CAWRLAGGRNEQFF. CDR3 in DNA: TGTGCCTGGAGGCTAGCGGGGGGGCGCAATGAGCAGTTCTTC.

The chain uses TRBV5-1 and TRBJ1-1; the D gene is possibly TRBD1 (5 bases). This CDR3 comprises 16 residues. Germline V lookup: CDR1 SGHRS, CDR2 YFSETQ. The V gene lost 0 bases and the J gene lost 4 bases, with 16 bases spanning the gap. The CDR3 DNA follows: TGCGCCAGCAGCTTGGCCTATCAGGGATGGGGCACTGAAGCTTTCTTT. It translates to CASSLAYQGWGTEAFF.

The CDR3 region is CASSPRGTEKNYGYTF. The CDR3 coding sequence is TGTGCCAGCTCACCTAGGGGGACAGAAAAGAACTATGGCTACACCTTC. V gene TRBV18 combines with J gene TRBJ1-2, with 7 bases lining up with TRBD1. This CDR3 is 16 amino acids long. V gave up 3 bases and J gave up 2 bases; unmatched junction bases: 9. Germline V gene lookup returns CDR1 KGHSH and CDR2 LQKENI.

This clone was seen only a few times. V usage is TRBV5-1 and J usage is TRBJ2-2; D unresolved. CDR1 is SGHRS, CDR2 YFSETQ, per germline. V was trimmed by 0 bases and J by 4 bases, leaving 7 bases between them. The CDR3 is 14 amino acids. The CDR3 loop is CASSLARSTGELFF. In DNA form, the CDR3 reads TGCGCCAGCAGCTTGGCCAGGAGCACCGGGGAGCTGTTTTTT. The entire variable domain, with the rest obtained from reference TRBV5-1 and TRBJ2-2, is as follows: KAGVTQTPRYLIKTRGQQVTLSCSPISGHRSVSWYQQTPGQGLQFLFEYFSETQRNKGNFPGRFSGRQFSNSRSEMNVSTLELGDSALYLCASSLARSTGELFFGEGSRLTVL.

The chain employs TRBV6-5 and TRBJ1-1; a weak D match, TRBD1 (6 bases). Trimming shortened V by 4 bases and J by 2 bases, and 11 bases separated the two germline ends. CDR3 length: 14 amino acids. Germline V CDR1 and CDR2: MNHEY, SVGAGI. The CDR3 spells CASSSQGGNTEAFF. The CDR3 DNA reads TGTGCCAGCAGTTCACAGGGAGGAAACACTGAAGCTTTCTTT.

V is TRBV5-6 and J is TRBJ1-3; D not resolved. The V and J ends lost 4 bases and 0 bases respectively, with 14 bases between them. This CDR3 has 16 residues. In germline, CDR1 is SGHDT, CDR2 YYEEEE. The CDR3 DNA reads TGTGCCAGCAGCCCCGTCCGAGGGTCCTCTGGAAACACCATATATTTT. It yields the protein CASSPVRGSSGNTIYF.